This TCR beta chain was retrieved from a study of T-cell reconstitution after alpha-beta-depleted transplantation in children. This clonotype was observed a few times. Preparation of the TCRbeta library used unique molecular identifiers. TCRdb re-called the PCR reads with MiXCR, one entry per CDR3 protein. The repertoire holds hundreds of thousands of distinct CDR3 sequences, with roughly 17% as singletons. CDR1 and CDR2 from the germline V gene are SGHNT and YYREEE (reference sequence). CDR3 length: 16 residues. Trimming took 4 bases from V and 4 from J; bases not matched to a gene: 10. The TCR sequence derives from a human donor who donated a stem cell graft to a child with acute myeloid leukemia. This sample comprised PBMCs from the stem cell graft donor, obtained from the stem cell graft. The gene calls are TRBV5-4 and TRBJ2-3, with 9 bases that match TRBD1. CDR3 sequence reads: CASSLTGGANSDTQYF. In DNA form, the CDR3 reads TGTGCCAGCAGCCTAACAGGGGGCGCGAATTCAGATACGCAGTATTTT.